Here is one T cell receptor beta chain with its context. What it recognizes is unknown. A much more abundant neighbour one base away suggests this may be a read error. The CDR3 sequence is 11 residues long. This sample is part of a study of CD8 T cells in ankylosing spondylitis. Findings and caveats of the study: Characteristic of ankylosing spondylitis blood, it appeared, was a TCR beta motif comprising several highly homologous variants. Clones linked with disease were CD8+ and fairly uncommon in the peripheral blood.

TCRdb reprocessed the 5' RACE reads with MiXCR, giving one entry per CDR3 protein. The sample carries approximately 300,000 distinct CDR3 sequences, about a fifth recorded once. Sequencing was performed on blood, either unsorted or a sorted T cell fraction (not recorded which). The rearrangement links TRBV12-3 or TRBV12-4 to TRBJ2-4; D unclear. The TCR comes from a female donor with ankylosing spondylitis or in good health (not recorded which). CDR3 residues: CASTNQNSQYF. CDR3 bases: TGTGCCAGCACCAATCAAAACAGTCAGTACTTC.